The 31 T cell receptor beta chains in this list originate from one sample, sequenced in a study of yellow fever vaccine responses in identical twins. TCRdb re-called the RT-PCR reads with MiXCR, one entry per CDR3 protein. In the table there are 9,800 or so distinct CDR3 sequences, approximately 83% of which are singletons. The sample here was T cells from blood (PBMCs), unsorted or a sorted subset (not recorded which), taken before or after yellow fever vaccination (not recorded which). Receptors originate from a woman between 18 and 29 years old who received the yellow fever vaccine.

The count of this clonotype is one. CDR3 bases: TGTGCCATCAGGGGGACAGGGAGTTCCTACGAGCAGTACGTC. Encoded protein: CAIRGTGSSYEQYV. This chain joins TRBV10-3 and TRBJ2-7, with 9 bases identical to TRBD1. Looked up from germline, CDR1 is ENHRY and CDR2 is SYGVKD. CDR3 size: 14 residues. J was trimmed by 1 base and V by 6 bases; bases with no gene match: 4.

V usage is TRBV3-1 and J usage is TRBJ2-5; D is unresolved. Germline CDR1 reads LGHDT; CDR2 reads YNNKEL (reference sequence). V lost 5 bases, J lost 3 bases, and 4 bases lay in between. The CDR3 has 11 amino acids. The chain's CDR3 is CASSNEETQYF. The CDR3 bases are TGTGCCAGCAGCAACGAAGAGACCCAGTACTTC.

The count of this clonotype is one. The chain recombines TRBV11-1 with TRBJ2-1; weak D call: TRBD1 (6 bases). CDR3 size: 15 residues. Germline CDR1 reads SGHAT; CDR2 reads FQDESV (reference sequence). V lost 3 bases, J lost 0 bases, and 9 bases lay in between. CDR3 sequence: CASSFEDSSYNEQFF. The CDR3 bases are TGTGCCAGCAGCTTTGAGGACAGCTCCTACAATGAGCAGTTCTTC. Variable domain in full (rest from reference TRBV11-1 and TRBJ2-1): EAEVAQSPRYKITEKSQAVAFWCDPISGHATLYWYRQILGQGPELLVQFQDESVVDDSQLPKDRFSAERLKGVDSTLKIQPAELGDSAMYLCASSFEDSSYNEQFFGPGTRLTVL.

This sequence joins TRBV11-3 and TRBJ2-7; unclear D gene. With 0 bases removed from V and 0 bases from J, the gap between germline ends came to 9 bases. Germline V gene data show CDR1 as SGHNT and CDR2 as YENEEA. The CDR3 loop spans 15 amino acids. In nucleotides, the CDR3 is TGTGCCAGCAGCTTAGACGGACGGAGCTCCTACGAGCAGTACTTC. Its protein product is CASSLDGRSSYEQYF.

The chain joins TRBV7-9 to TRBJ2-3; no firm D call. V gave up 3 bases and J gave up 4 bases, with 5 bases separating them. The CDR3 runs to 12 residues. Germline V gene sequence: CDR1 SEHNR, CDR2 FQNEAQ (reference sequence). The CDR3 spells CASSLIADTQYF. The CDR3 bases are TGTGCCAGCAGCTTGATCGCAGATACGCAGTATTTT.

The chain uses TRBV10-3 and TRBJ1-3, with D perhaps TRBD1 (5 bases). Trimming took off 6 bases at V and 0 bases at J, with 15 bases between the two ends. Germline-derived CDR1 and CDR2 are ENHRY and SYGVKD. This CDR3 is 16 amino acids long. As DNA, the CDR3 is TGTGCCATCAGGGGGACGCGAAACAACTCTGGAAACACCATATATTTT. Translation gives CAIRGTRNNSGNTIYF.

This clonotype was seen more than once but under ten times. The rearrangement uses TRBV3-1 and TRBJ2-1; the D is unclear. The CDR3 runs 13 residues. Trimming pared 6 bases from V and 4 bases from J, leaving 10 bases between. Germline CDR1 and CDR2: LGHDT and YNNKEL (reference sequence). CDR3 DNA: TGTGCCAGCAGAGGCGACACGTACAATGAGCAGTTCTTC. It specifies CASRGDTYNEQFF.

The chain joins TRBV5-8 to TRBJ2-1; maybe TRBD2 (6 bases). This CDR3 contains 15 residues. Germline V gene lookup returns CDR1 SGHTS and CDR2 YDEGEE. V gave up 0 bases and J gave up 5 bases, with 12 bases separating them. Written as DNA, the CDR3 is TGTGCCAGCAGCTTGGGGCGGGGAGGAAACAATGAGCAGTTCTTC. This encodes CASSLGRGGNNEQFF.

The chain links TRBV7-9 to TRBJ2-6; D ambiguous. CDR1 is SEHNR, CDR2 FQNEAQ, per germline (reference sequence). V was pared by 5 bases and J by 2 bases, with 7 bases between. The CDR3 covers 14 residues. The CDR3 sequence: CASSGRTGANVLTF. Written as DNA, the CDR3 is TGTGCCAGCAGCGGCCGCACTGGGGCCAACGTCCTGACTTTC.

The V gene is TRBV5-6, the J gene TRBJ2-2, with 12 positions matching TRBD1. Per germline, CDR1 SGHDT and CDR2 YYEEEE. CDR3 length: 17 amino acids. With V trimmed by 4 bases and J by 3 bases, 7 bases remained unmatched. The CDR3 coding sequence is TGTGCCAGCAGCCGGGTGGGACAGGGGGCCCACACCGGGGAGCTGTTTTTT. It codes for CASSRVGQGAHTGELFF.

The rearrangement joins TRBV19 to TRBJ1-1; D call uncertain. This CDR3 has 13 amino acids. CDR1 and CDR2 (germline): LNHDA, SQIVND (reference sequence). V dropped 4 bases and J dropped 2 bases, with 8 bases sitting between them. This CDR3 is CASSTTVNTEAFF. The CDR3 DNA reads TGTGCCAGTAGTACCACGGTTAACACTGAAGCTTTCTTT.

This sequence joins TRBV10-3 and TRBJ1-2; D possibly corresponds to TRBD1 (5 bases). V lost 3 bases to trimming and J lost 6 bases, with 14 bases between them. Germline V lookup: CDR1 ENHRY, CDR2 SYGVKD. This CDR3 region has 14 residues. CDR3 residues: CAISDGGGRDGYTF. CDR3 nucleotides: TGTGCCATCAGTGACGGGGGAGGGCGGGATGGCTACACCTTC.

CDR3: CASSPVSGSSYNSPLHF. The CDR3 nucleotides read TGTGCCAGCTCACCAGTCAGTGGAAGCTCCTATAATTCACCCCTCCACTTT. The rearrangement links TRBV18 to TRBJ1-6; no definite D call. The CDR3 is 17 residues long. The ends were cut back, 2 bases at V and 0 bases at J, with 11 bases in the middle. CDR1 and CDR2 from the germline V gene are KGHSH and LQKENI. Full variable domain (missing parts from reference TRBV18 and TRBJ1-6): NAGVMQNPRHLVRRRGQEARLRCSPMKGHSHVYWYRQLPEEGLKFMVYLQKENIIDESGMPKERFSAEFPKEGPSILRIQQVVRGDSAAYFCASSPVSGSSYNSPLHFGNGTRLTVT.

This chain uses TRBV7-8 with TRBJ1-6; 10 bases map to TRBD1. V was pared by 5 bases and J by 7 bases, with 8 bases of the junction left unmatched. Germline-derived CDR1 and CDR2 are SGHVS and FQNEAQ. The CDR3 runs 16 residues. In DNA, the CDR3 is TGTGCCAGCAGCCCCCGGGACAGGGGTAACAATTCACCCCTCCACTTT. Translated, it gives CASSPRDRGNNSPLHF.

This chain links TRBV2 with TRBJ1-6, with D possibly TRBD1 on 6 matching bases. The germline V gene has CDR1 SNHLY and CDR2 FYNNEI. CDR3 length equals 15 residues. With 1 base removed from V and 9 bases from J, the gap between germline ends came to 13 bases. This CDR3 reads CASSEVGTIGSPLHF. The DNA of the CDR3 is TGTGCCAGCAGTGAAGTAGGGACAATTGGTTCACCCCTCCACTTT.

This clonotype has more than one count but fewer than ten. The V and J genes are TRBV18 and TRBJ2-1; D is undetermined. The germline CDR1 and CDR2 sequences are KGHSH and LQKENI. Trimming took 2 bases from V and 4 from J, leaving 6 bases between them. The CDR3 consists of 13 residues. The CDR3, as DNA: TGTGCCAGCTCACCATCAGAATACAATGAGCAGTTCTTC. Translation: CASSPSEYNEQFF.

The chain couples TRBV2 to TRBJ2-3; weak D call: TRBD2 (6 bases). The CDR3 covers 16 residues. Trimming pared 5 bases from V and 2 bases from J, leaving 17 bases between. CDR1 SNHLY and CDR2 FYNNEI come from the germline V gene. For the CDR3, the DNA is TGTGCCAGCAGTCTAATGTCCGGGGGTCTCACAGATACGCAGTATTTT. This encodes CASSLMSGGLTDTQYF.

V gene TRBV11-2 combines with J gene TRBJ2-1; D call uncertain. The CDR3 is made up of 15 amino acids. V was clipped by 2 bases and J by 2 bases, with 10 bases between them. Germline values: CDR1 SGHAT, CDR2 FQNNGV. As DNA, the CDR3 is TGTGCCAGCAGCTTATCCTACGCTACCTACAATGAGCAGTTCTTC. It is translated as CASSLSYATYNEQFF.

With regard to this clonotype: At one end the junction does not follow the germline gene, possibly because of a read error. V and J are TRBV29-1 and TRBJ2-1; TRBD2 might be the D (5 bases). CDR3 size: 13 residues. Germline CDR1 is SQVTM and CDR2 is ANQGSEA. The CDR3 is CSIEISGTYEQFF. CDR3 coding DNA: TGCAGCATTGAAATTTCGGGAACTTATGAGCAGTTCTTC.

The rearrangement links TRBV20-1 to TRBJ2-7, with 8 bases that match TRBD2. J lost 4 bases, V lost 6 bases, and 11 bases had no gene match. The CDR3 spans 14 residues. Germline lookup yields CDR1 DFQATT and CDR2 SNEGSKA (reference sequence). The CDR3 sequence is CSAFVPGLEYEQYV. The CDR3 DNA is TGCAGTGCCTTCGTCCCGGGACTAGAATACGAGCAGTACGTC.

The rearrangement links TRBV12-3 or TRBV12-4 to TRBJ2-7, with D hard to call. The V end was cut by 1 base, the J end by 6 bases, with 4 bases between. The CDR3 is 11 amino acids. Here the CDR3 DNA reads TGTGCCAGCAGTTTAGGCTTCGAGCAGTACTTC. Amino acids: CASSLGFEQYF.

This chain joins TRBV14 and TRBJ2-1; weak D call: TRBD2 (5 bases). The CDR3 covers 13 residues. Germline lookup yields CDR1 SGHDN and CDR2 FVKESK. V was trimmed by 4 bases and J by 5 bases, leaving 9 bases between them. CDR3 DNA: TGTGCCAGCAGCCCCGGACTGAACAATGAGCAGTTCTTC. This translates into CASSPGLNNEQFF. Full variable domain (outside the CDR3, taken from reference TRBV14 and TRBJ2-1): EAGVTQFPSHSVIEKGQTVTLRCDPISGHDNLYWYRRVMGKEIKFLLHFVKESKQDESGMPNNRFLAERTGGTYSTLKVQPAELEDSGVYFCASSPGLNNEQFFGPGTRLTVL.

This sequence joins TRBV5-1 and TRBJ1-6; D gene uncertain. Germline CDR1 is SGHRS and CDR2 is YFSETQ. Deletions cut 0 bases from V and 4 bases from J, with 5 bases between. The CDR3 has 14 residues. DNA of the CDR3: TGCGCCAGCAGCTTGGAGAATTATAATTCACCCCTCCACTTT. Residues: CASSLENYNSPLHF.

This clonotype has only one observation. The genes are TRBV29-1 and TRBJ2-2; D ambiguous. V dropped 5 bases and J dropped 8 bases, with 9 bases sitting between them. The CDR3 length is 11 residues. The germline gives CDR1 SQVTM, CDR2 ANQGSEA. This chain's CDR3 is CSVSFGGELFF. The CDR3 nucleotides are TGCAGCGTTTCGTTCGGTGGGGAGCTGTTTTTT.

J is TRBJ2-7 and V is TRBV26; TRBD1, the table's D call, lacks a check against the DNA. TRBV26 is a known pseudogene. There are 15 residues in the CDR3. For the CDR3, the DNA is TGTGCCAGCAGTTCATCCGGGACAGGGGGATACGAGCAGTACGTC. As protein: CASSSSGTGGYEQYV.

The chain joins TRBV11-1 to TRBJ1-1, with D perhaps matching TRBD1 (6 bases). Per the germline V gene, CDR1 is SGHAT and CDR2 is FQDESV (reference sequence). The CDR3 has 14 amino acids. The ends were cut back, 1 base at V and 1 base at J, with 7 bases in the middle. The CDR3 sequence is CASSLGQENTEAFF. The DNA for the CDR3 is TGTGCCAGCAGCTTAGGACAGGAGAACACTGAAGCTTTCTTT.

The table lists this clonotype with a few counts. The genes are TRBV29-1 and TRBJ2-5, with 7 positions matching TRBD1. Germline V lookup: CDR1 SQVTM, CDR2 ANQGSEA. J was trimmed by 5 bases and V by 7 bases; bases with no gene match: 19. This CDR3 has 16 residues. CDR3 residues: CSATPLAQGVKETQYF. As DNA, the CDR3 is TGCAGCGCCACCCCCCTCGCTCAGGGGGTTAAGGAGACCCAGTACTTC.

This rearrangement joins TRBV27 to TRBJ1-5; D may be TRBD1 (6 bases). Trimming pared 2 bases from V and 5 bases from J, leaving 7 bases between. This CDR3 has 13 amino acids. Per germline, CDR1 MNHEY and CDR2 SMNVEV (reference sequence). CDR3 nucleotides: TGTGCCAGCAGTTTAGGGGGGCATCAGCCCCAGCATTTT. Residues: CASSLGGHQPQHF.

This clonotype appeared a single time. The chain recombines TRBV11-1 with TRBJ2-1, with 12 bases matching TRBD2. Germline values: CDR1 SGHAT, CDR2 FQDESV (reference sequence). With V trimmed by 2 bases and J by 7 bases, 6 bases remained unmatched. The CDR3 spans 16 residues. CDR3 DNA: TGTGCCAGCAGCTTAAATCGAGGACTAGCGGGAAATGAGCAGTTCTTC. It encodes CASSLNRGLAGNEQFF.

The CDR3 loop reads CASSLGTANTEAFF. DNA of the CDR3: TGTGCCAGCAGCTTGGGGACAGCGAACACTGAAGCTTTCTTT. The rearrangement uses TRBV7-9 and TRBJ1-1; 7 nucleotides agree with TRBD1. V shed 3 bases, J shed 1 base, and the junction held 2 bases outside the gene matches. This CDR3 is built from 14 residues. CDR1 SEHNR and CDR2 FQNEAQ come from the germline V gene (reference sequence).

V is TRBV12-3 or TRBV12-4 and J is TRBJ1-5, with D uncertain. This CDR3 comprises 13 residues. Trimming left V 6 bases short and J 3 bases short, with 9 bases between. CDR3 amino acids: CASRTGPNQPQHF. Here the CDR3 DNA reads TGTGCCAGCAGGACCGGGCCCAATCAGCCCCAGCATTTT.